These 32 T cell receptor beta chains were sequenced from one sample in a study of cytomegalovirus exposure and HLA in healthy donors (dated by TCRdb to 2017 to 2019). Receptors were amplified or captured by the immunoSEQ multiplex PCR assay. For the multiplex PCR, a mixture combining 60 forward primers for TCR Vbeta segments and 13 reverse primers for TCR Jbeta segments was used. Drawn from immuneACCESS, this table holds only the in-frame rearrangements with V and J called that TCRdb kept. Clones are partly lost; checked studies trace under half to an unresolved V gene and leave the rest unexplained. Recorded for this sample are approximately 210,000 clones; about 77% of them occurred a single time. Over 2% of the sample goes to the ten largest clones. The source material was PBMCs. These receptor sequences come from a woman under 40 in good health and CMV-seropositive.

The chain uses TRBV6-5 and TRBJ1-2; 12 bases match TRBD1. The germline V gene encodes CDR1 MNHEY and CDR2 SVGAGI. The J segment lost 8 bases and the V segment lost 5 bases, leaving 6 bases of the junction unmatched. The CDR3 loop spans 14 amino acids. CDR3: CASSPRGQGAGYTF. CDR3 bases: TGTGCCAGCAGTCCCCGGGGACAGGGGGCCGGCTACACCTTC.

This clone was recorded once. The V call is TRBV19, the J call TRBJ1-5; D possibly corresponds to TRBD1 (5 bases). Trimming removed 7 bases from V and 2 bases from J, with 9 bases in between. There are 13 residues in the CDR3. Germline assignment: CDR1 LNHDA and CDR2 SQIVND (reference sequence). Here the CDR3 reads CASTTQGNQPQHF. The CDR3 bases are TGTGCCAGTACCACACAGGGCAATCAGCCCCAGCATTTT.

This clone came up a few times. This chain links TRBV7-9 with TRBJ1-6, with D possibly being TRBD1 (5 bases). The CDR3 length is 19 residues. V was clipped by 4 bases and J by 0 bases, with 19 bases between them. Germline assignment: CDR1 SEHNR and CDR2 FQNEAQ (reference sequence). The CDR3, as DNA: TGTGCCAGCAGCTCCCCAAGACTCCGGGGGGGCTCCTATAATTCACCCCTCCACTTT. The encoded protein is CASSSPRLRGGSYNSPLHF.

The J gene is TRBJ1-4, the V gene TRBV18, with 11 positions matching TRBD1. J lost 5 bases, V lost 2 bases, and 1 base had no gene match. Germline values: CDR1 KGHSH, CDR2 LQKENI. This CDR3 spans 15 amino acids. This CDR3 is CASSPRTGGNEKLFF. The CDR3 DNA is TGTGCCAGCTCACCAAGGACAGGGGGCAATGAAAAACTGTTTTTT.

The J gene is TRBJ1-2, the V gene TRBV5-1, with a possible D match to TRBD1 (6 bases). V lost 3 bases and J lost 8, with 23 bases in between. The CDR3 runs 16 residues. Germline V gene sequence: CDR1 SGHRS, CDR2 YFSETQ. The chain's CDR3 is CASSSGPSVTGGGYTF. The CDR3 DNA reads TGCGCCAGCAGCTCAGGACCCTCGGTGACAGGCGGCGGCTACACCTTC.

This chain joins TRBV5-1 and TRBJ2-6; possibly TRBD1 for D (5 bases). The CDR3 spans 15 residues. V lost 0 bases, J lost 4 bases, and 8 bases lay in between. Germline V gene sequence: CDR1 SGHRS, CDR2 YFSETQ. The CDR3 bases are TGCGCCAGCAGCTTGGTGGCAGGGGGGGCCAACGTCCTGACTTTC. As protein: CASSLVAGGANVLTF.

Points on this clone: A read error may account for a junction end that differs from germline. The chain combines TRBV4-1 with TRBJ1-5; tentative D call: TRBD1 (6 bases). CDR3 length equals 15 residues. CDR1 MGHRA and CDR2 YSYEKL come from the germline V gene. The CDR3 protein is CASGQGHRGNQPQHF. The CDR3 nucleotides read TGCGCCAGCGGCCAGGGTCACAGGGGCAATCAGCCCCAGCATTTT.

The rearrangement uses TRBV4-3 and TRBJ2-2, with TRBD1 identical over 10 bases. CDR3 length equals 14 residues. Trimming took 6 bases from V and 3 from J; bases not matched to a gene: 1. CDR1 is LGHNA, CDR2 YSLEER, per germline. CDR3 bases: TGCGCCAGCAGTGACAGGGGGCACACCGGGGAGCTGTTTTTT. Translation: CASSDRGHTGELFF.

The chain employs TRBV18 and TRBJ1-4; 9 bases agree with TRBD1. This CDR3 has 14 amino acids. Trimming at V came to 2 bases and at J to 8 bases, leaving 3 bases not matched to a gene. Germline V gives CDR1 KGHSH, CDR2 LQKENI. The CDR3 protein is CASSPNDRGEKLFF. The CDR3, as DNA: TGTGCCAGCTCACCAAATGACAGGGGGGAAAAACTGTTTTTT.

The chain uses TRBV28 and TRBJ2-7; TRBD1 agrees at 11 bases. This CDR3 comprises 17 residues. Germline CDR1 reads MDHEN; CDR2 reads SYDVKM. Trimming removed 1 base from V and 7 bases from J; junction bases left unmatched: 12. The DNA of the CDR3 is TGTGCCAGCAGTTTATACTTCCGGACAGGGGGCCAAAGGGAGCAGTACTTC. It specifies CASSLYFRTGGQREQYF. The variable domain in full, completed from reference TRBV28 and TRBJ2-7, reads DVKVTQSSRYLVKRTGEKVFLECVQDMDHENMFWYRQDPGLGLRLIYFSYDVKMKEKGDIPEGYSVSREKKERFSLILESASTNQTSMYLCASSLYFRTGGQREQYFGPGTRLTVT.

The chain is built from TRBV29-1 and TRBJ1-1, with a possible D match to TRBD1 (5 bases). In germline, CDR1 is SQVTM, CDR2 ANQGSEA. The CDR3 length is 13 residues. Trimming took off 7 bases at V and 6 bases at J, with 18 bases between the two ends. CDR3 nucleotide sequence: TGCAGCGGGCGGGGACGGGGAAACGCTGAAGCTTTCTTT. Protein sequence: CSGRGRGNAEAFF.

This clone was seen a single time. V and J are TRBV6-1 and TRBJ2-5, with a weak D call TRBD2 (6 bases). Trimming removed 4 bases from V and 5 bases from J, with 14 bases in between. The CDR3 contains 14 residues. The germline V gene has CDR1 MNHNS and CDR2 SASEGT. The CDR3 DNA is TGTGCCAGCAGTGGTCCGCGGGGTTATGAGACCCAGTACTTC. Protein: CASSGPRGYETQYF.

This chain joins TRBV6-6 and TRBJ2-7; no clear D. The V gene lost 6 bases and the J gene lost 0 bases, with 12 bases spanning the gap. CDR1 and CDR2 from the germline V gene are MNHNY and SVGAGI (reference sequence). CDR3 size: 14 residues. The CDR3 DNA reads TGTGCCAGCAGCCCCGCACGCGGCTCCTACGAGCAGTACTTC. It translates to CASSPARGSYEQYF.

This clone has just one count. The chain couples TRBV28 to TRBJ2-3; D is possibly TRBD2 (6 bases). Germline values: CDR1 MDHEN, CDR2 SYDVKM. This CDR3 contains 16 residues. Deletions cut 7 bases from V and 2 bases from J, with 19 bases between. CDR3 DNA: TGTGCCAGCACCCTAGCCGGGACTCTAAACACAGATACGCAGTATTTT. It translates to CASTLAGTLNTDTQYF.

This clone appeared a few times. The V gene is TRBV19, the J gene TRBJ2-7; D gene uncertain. V was pared by 1 base and J by 2 bases, with 9 bases between. Per the germline V gene, CDR1 is LNHDA and CDR2 is SQIVND (reference sequence). There are 14 residues in the CDR3. The CDR3 DNA is TGTGCCAGTAGTATAGCCGTTCAGACCTACGAGCAGTACTTC. Its translation is CASSIAVQTYEQYF.

Worth noting for this clone: The identical CDR3 is also encoded by other nucleotide sequences in the sample. The chain carries TRBV5-5 and TRBJ1-5; D ambiguous. The CDR3 is made up of 13 amino acids. Germline lookup yields CDR1 SGHKS and CDR2 YYEKEE (reference sequence). Trimming removed 3 bases at V and 4 bases at J, with 8 bases between. The CDR3 loop reads CASSSTGNQPQHF. The CDR3 DNA reads as TGTGCCAGCAGCTCGACGGGTAATCAGCCCCAGCATTTT. The entire variable domain, with the rest obtained from reference TRBV5-5 and TRBJ1-5, is as follows: DAGVTQSPTHLIKTRGQQVTLRCSPISGHKSVSWYQQVLGQGPQFIFQYYEKEERGRGNFPDRFSARQFPNYSSELNVNALLLGDSALYLCASSSTGNQPQHFGDGTRLSIL.

The V gene is TRBV4-1, the J gene TRBJ2-2; weak D call: TRBD2 (7 bases). The V end lost 1 base, the J end lost 7 bases, and 25 bases lay between the germline ends. There are 19 residues in the CDR3. CDR1 MGHRA and CDR2 YSYEKL come from the germline V gene. The chain's CDR3 is CASSQVIFSAGGLGGELFF. As DNA, the CDR3 is TGCGCCAGCAGCCAAGTTATTTTTTCGGCCGGGGGGCTGGGCGGGGAGCTGTTTTTT.

The chain links TRBV5-1 to TRBJ2-3, with 10 nucleotides matching TRBD2. The CDR3 is made up of 16 amino acids. Per germline, CDR1 SGHRS and CDR2 YFSETQ. Losses at the gene ends were 3 bases for V and 0 bases for J; bases not matched to a gene: 4. The CDR3 spells CASSSLTSGSTDTQYF. The CDR3 bases are TGCGCCAGCAGCTCCTTGACTAGCGGGAGCACAGATACGCAGTATTTT.

This clone was counted between two and nine times. The gene calls are TRBV7-2 and TRBJ2-1; D possibly corresponds to TRBD1 (6 bases). Germline CDR1 and CDR2: SGHTA and FQGNSA. The CDR3 has 14 amino acids. Trimming took 2 bases from V and 14 from J, leaving 19 bases between them. The CDR3 DNA reads as TGTGCCAGCAGCTTAAAGCTTCAGGGGATGCTGGAGTTCTTC. Protein: CASSLKLQGMLEFF.

The chain carries TRBV5-4 and TRBJ2-5; D gene ambiguous. Germline CDR1 and CDR2: SGHNT and YYREEE (reference sequence). The CDR3 is 13 residues long. V was shortened by 0 bases and J by 5 bases, with 8 bases between the two germline ends. CDR3 in amino acids: CASSLVSGETQYF. The CDR3 region has the DNA TGTGCCAGCAGCTTGGTATCCGGGGAGACCCAGTACTTC. Drawing the rest from reference TRBV5-4 and TRBJ2-5, the complete variable domain is ETGVTQSPTHLIKTRGQQVTLRCSSQSGHNTVSWYQQALGQGPQFIFQYYREEENGRGNFPPRFSGLQFPNYSSELNVNALELDDSALYLCASSLVSGETQYFGPGTRLLVL.

CDR3 region: CASSFGTPYSNQPQHF. As DNA, the CDR3 is TGTGCCAGCAGTTTCGGGACACCATATAGCAATCAGCCCCAGCATTTT. This chain connects TRBV28 to TRBJ1-5; a possible D gene is TRBD1 (6 bases). CDR1 is MDHEN, CDR2 SYDVKM, per germline. The CDR3 covers 16 residues. V was cut by 3 bases and J by 0 bases, with 12 bases left in between.

V usage is TRBV30 and J usage is TRBJ1-5, with 7 bases aligning to TRBD1. Germline loops: CDR1 GTSNPN, CDR2 SVGIG (reference sequence). J gave up 3 bases and V 2 bases, and 4 bases lay outside the gene matches. The CDR3 has 14 amino acids. The chain's CDR3 is CAWSPKGANQPQHF. CDR3 nucleotides: TGTGCCTGGAGTCCGAAGGGGGCCAATCAGCCCCAGCATTTT.

The chain couples TRBV7-9 to TRBJ1-1, with D perhaps matching TRBD1 (5 bases). The CDR3 extends over 14 amino acids. V lost 1 base to trimming and J lost 8 bases, with 14 bases between them. Germline-derived CDR1 and CDR2 are SEHNR and FQNEAQ (reference sequence). The CDR3 sequence is CASSLVTDTPEAFF. In DNA form, the CDR3 reads TGTGCCAGCAGCTTAGTGACAGACACTCCCGAAGCTTTCTTT.

V and J are TRBV19 and TRBJ2-7; weak D call: TRBD2 (6 bases). This CDR3 contains 16 residues. The germline V gene has CDR1 LNHDA and CDR2 SQIVND (reference sequence). Trimming left V 6 bases short and J 0 bases short, with 18 bases between. In nucleotides, the CDR3 is TGTGCCAGTAGCCACGGCGGGGTTTCCCACTCCTACGAGCAGTACTTC. This translates into CASSHGGVSHSYEQYF.

V and J are TRBV30 and TRBJ2-5; the D is unclear. The germline CDR1 and CDR2 sequences are GTSNPN and SVGIG (reference sequence). V was clipped by 0 bases and J by 1 base, with 6 bases between them. The CDR3 is 13 amino acids. CDR3 region: CAWSVIVQETQYF. In nucleotides, the CDR3 is TGTGCCTGGAGTGTAATCGTCCAAGAGACCCAGTACTTC.

The chain carries TRBV9 and TRBJ2-2, with TRBD2 matching 14 bases. The CDR3 is made up of 18 amino acids. CDR1 SGDLS and CDR2 YYNGEE come from the germline V gene. V lost 3 bases to trimming and J lost 6 bases; unmatched junction nucleotides: 10. CDR3 residues: CASSAPGLAGVGAGELFF. In DNA form, the CDR3 reads TGTGCCAGCAGCGCACCGGGACTAGCGGGAGTTGGGGCCGGGGAGCTGTTTTTT.

The chain is built from TRBV7-9 and TRBJ2-3; TRBD1 agrees at 11 bases. V dropped 5 bases and J dropped 3; count of bases not matched to a gene: 10. The germline gives CDR1 SEHNR, CDR2 FQNEAQ (reference sequence). CDR3 length: 17 amino acids. CDR3 sequence reads: CASSTGQGAFGTDTQYF. CDR3 DNA: TGTGCCAGCAGCACAGGACAGGGGGCTTTCGGGACAGATACGCAGTATTTT.

The genes are TRBV28 and TRBJ2-7, with TRBD2 matching over 7 bases. CDR3 length equals 15 residues. CDR1 is MDHEN, CDR2 SYDVKM, per germline. V lost 3 bases to trimming and J lost 0 bases; unmatched junction nucleotides: 5. The CDR3 coding sequence is TGTGCCAGCAGTTTGGGAGGGGCTAGCTCCTACGAGCAGTACTTC. Translation gives CASSLGGASSYEQYF.

This clone was observed a handful of times. The chain recombines TRBV6-6 with TRBJ1-1, with D perhaps TRBD1 (6 bases). Looked up from germline, CDR1 is MNHNY and CDR2 is SVGAGI (reference sequence). Trimming removed 6 bases from V and 0 bases from J, with 11 bases in between. This CDR3 region has 14 residues. CDR3 amino acids: CASRRQVLNTEAFF. The CDR3 DNA reads as TGTGCCAGCAGAAGACAGGTACTGAACACTGAAGCTTTCTTT.

The table lists this clone with a few counts. The genes are TRBV4-2 and TRBJ2-1, with 9 bases aligning to TRBD1. J gave up 10 bases and V 3 bases, and 16 bases lay outside the gene matches. The CDR3 spans 17 residues. Germline lookup yields CDR1 LGHNA and CDR2 YNFKEQ. The CDR3 loop reads CASSQYWGTGSILEQFF. DNA of the CDR3: TGTGCCAGCAGCCAGTACTGGGGGACAGGGTCAATCCTCGAGCAGTTCTTC.

This clone showed up just a few times. This chain links TRBV5-1 with TRBJ2-7; 10 nucleotides line up with TRBD2. The V and J ends lost 4 bases and 2 bases, in that order; junction bases with no gene match: 18. The CDR3 totals 19 residues. Germline loops: CDR1 SGHRS, CDR2 YFSETQ. The DNA of the CDR3 is TGCGCCAGCAGCCCGCTAGCGGGAGTGGGACCTAGTTTGCCCTACGAGCAGTACTTC. Translation gives CASSPLAGVGPSLPYEQYF.

Note on this clone: The sample holds other DNA sequences that translate to the same CDR3. This chain links TRBV28 with TRBJ1-2, with 8 bases identical to TRBD1. Germline V gives CDR1 MDHEN, CDR2 SYDVKM. J lost 4 bases, V lost 5 bases, and 6 bases had no gene match. The CDR3 consists of 14 residues. DNA of the CDR3: TGTGCCAGCAGTCTACGGACAGGGCGCTATGGCTACACCTTC. Its translation is CASSLRTGRYGYTF.